This T cell receptor (beta chain) was obtained from a study of PD-1 blockade in classical Hodgkin lymphoma. Study context: Intravenous delivery of nivolumab at 3 mg/kg to patients occurred every 2 weeks.

TCRdb's copy holds only in-frame clones and misses some; the assay was immunoSEQ multiplex PCR. This table holds 30,000 or so clones, about 88% found once. Of note for this clone: What it binds is unknown.

Study conclusions and caveats: Excluded were patients who started nivolumab under 1 year after ASCT, a group that had lower diversity. Patients newly diagnosed and complete responders had comparable baseline diversity. A reduction in baseline TCR diversity was reportedly seen in newly diagnosed patients relative to healthy donors.

The time point: cycle 4 day 1 (C4D1), after 6 weeks of nivolumab. Every patient had relapsed following autologous stem cell transplantation, and cohorts differed in brentuximab vedotin exposure. Negative selection with magnetic separation was used to purify CD4+ T cells from thawed PBMCs. The material was CD4+ T cells from blood, obtained before the fourth cycle of nivolumab. This clonotype was obtained from a human donor with classical Hodgkin lymphoma.

The CDR3 loop reads CSVGHSLVDTQYF. In DNA form, the CDR3 reads TGCAGCGTTGGTCACTCATTAGTGGATACGCAGTATTTT. J is TRBJ2-3 and V is TRBV29-1, with D uncertain. Germline V gene data show CDR1 as SQVTM and CDR2 as ANQGSEA. Trimming stripped 4 bases from V and 6 bases from J, with 14 bases between. The CDR3 has 13 amino acids.